This TCR beta chain derives from a study of cytomegalovirus exposure and HLA in healthy donors. The overall study: A subsequent analysis reported that the 120 or so validation repertoires were produced on the same platform that had also been used for the roughly 670 first-cohort repertoires. Whole-study findings and limits: In vitro experiments confirmed that three CMV-associated chains were specific for CMV antigens. Subsequent analysis of the approximately 110 validation repertoires found a tendency for first-cohort TCR clusters to co-occur.

The donors were members of the validation cohort, which comprised 120 subjects and was separate from the first cohort of 600 to 850 subjects. Profiling relied on immunoSEQ multiplex PCR, and the TCRdb table lists in-frame clones only, not all of them. The table has fewer than 200,000 clones, about 90% seen once. CDR1 is MNHEY, CDR2 SVGAGI, per germline. This CDR3 has 11 amino acids. The germline V and J ends were trimmed by 6 bases and 4 bases, with 7 bases remaining between them. Details on this clone: Its antigen is not known.

The source is a woman between 18 and 29 years old in good health and CMV-seropositive. The sample was PBMCs. The chain links TRBV6-5 to TRBJ2-7; no firm D call. In DNA, the CDR3 is TGTGCCAGCAGACAAGTATACGAGCAGTACTTC. It encodes CASRQVYEQYF.